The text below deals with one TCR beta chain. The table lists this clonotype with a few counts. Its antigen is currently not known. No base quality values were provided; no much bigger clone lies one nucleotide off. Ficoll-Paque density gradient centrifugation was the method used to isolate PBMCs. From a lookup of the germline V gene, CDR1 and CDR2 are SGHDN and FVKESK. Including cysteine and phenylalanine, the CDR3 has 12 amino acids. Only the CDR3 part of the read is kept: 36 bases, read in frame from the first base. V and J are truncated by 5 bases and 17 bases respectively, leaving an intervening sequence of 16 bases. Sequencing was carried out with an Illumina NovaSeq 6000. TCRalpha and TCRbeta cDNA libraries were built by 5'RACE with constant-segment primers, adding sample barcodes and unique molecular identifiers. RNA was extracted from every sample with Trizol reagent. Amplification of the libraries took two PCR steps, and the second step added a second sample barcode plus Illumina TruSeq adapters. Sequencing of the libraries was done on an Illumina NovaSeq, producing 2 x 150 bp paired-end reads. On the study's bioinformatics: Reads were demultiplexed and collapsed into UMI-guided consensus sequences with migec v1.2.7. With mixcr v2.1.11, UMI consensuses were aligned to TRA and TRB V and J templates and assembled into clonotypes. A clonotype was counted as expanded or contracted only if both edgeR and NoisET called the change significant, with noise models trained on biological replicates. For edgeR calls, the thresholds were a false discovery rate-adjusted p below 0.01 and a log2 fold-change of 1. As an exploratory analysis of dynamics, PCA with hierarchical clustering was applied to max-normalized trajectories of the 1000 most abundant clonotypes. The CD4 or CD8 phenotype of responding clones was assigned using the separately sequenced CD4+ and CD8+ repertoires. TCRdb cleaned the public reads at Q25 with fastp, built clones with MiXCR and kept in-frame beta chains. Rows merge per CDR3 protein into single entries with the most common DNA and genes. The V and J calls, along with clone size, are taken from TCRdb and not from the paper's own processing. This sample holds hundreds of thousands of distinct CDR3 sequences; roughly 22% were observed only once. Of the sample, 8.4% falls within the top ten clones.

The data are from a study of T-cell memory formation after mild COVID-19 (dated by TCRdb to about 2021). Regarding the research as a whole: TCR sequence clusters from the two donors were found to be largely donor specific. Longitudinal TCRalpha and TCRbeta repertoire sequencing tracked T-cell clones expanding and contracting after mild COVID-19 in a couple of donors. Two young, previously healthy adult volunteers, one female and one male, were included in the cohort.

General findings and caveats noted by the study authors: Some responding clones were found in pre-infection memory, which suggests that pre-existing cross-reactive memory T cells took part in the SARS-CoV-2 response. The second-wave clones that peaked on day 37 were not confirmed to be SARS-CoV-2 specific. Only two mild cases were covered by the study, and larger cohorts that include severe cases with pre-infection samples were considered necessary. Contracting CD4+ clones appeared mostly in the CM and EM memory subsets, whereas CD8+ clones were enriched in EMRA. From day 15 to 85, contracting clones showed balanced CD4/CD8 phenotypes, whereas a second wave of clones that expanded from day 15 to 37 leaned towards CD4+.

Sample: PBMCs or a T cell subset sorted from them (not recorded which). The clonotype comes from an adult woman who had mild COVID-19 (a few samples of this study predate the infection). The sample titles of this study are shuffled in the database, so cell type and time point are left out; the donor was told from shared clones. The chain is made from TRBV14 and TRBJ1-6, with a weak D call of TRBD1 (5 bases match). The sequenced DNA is TGTGCCAGCAGCGGGGCCAGGGCCCCCGTCCACTTT. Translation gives CASSGARAPVHF.